This record covers a single T cell receptor (beta chain). Its antigen remains unidentified. Clones were read by immunoSEQ multiplex PCR, and TCRdb kept only the in-frame ones, dropping some. The sample has 75,000 to 80,000 clones, 94% seen once. The source of the sample is a study of OX40 agonist ivuxolimab in advanced cancers. Study details: Ivuxolimab, an antibody acting as an agonist of OX40 (CD134), was used to treat patients. Three patients had partial responses: one hepatocellular carcinoma, two cutaneous melanoma.

Findings and limits, study-wide: Individuals who were partial responders at 0.1-3.0 mg/kg had clonal expansion that ranked among the lowest.

Germline CDR1 is LNHDA and CDR2 is SQIVND (reference sequence). The CDR3 is 12 amino acids. Trimming took 3 bases from V and 4 from J, leaving 4 bases between them. V usage is TRBV19 and J usage is TRBJ1-3; D unresolved. Sequenced here: CD4+ or CD8+ T cells sorted from blood, sampled in a trial of the OX40 agonist ivuxolimab. The origin of this receptor is an adult with an advanced solid tumor such as melanoma, head and neck, liver or kidney cancer. The CDR3 region is CASSIGGNTIYF. In DNA form, the CDR3 reads TGTGCCAGTAGTATTGGAGGAAACACCATATATTTT.